The source of this T cell receptor (beta chain) is a study of CD8 T cells in ankylosing spondylitis. This clonotype is medium-sized within its sample. Antigen unknown. Study results and limitations: Disease-linked clones displayed a CD8+ phenotype and appeared relatively rarely in peripheral blood. Researchers reportedly found disease-linked clones significantly enriched in matched ankylosing spondylitis synovial fluid.

The V and J ends lost 1 base and 8 bases respectively, with 19 bases between them. Germline V gene sequence: CDR1 SGDLS, CDR2 YYNGEE. This CDR3 region has 16 residues. As the method for making TCR beta libraries, quantitative 5'-RACE with molecular barcodes was used. TCRdb re-derived calls from the 5' RACE reads in MiXCR, one entry per CDR3 protein. The sample contains roughly 40,000 distinct CDR3 sequences, around 2.9% of which appear only once. The genes are TRBV9 and TRBJ2-1, with D perhaps TRBD2 (5 bases). Sequenced sample: blood, either unsorted or a sorted T cell fraction (not recorded which). This clonotype originated in a male donor with ankylosing spondylitis or in good health (not recorded which). The CDR3 nucleotides read TGTGCCAGCAGCGTACAGGAGGTCGTCCGCTCTTATGAGCAGTTCTTC. Translating it yields CASSVQEVVRSYEQFF. Together with reference TRBV9 and TRBJ2-1, the CDR3 gives the full variable domain: DSGVTQTPKHLITATGQRVTLRCSPRSGDLSVYWYQQSLDQGLQFLIQYYNGEERAKGNILERFSAQQFPDLHSELNLSSLELGDSALYFCASSVQEVVRSYEQFFGPGTRLTVL.